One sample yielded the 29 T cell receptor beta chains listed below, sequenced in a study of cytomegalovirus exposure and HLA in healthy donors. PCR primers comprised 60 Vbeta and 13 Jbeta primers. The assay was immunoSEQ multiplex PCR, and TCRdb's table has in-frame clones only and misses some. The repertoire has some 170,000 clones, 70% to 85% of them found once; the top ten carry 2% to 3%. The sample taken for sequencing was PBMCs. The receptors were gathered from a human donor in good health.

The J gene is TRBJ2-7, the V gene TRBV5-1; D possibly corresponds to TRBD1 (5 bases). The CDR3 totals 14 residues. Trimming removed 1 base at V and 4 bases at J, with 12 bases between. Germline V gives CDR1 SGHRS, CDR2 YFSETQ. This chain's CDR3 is CASSLRLTAYEQYF. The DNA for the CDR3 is TGCGCCAGCAGCTTGCGGTTGACAGCATACGAGCAGTACTTC.

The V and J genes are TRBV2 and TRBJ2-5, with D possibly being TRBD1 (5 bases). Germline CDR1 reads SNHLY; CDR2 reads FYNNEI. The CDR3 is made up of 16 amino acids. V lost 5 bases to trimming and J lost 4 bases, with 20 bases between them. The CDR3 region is CASSPNPESRVETQYF. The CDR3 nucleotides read TGTGCCAGCAGTCCCAACCCGGAGAGCAGGGTAGAGACCCAGTACTTC. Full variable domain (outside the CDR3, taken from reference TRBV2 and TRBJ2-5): EPEVTQTPSHQVTQMGQEVILRCVPISNHLYFYWYRQILGQKVEFLVSFYNNEISEKSEIFDDQFSVERPDGSNFTLKIRSTKLEDSAMYFCASSPNPESRVETQYFGPGTRLLVL.

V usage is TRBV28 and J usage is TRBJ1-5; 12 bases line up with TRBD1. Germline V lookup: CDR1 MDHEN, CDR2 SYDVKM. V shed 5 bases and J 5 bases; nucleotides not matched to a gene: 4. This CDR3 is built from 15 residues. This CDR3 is CASSGTGGPDQPQHF. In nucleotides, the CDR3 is TGTGCCAGCAGTGGGACAGGGGGCCCCGATCAGCCCCAGCATTTT.

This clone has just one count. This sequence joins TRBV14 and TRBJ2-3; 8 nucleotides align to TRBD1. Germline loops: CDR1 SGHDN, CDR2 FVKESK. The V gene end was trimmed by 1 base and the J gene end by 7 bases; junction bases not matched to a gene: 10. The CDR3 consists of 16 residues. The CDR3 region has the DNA TGTGCCAGCAGCCAAGCAGGGGGCGTTCGGGTGAATACGCAGTATTTT. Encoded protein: CASSQAGGVRVNTQYF.

The CDR3, as DNA: TGCGCCAGCAGCCACTTCCCAGGGGACTACGAGCAGTACTTC. Its protein is CASSHFPGDYEQYF. The chain couples TRBV4-3 to TRBJ2-7; TRBD1 might be the D (6 bases). The CDR3 is made up of 14 amino acids. V was shortened by 3 bases and J by 3 bases, with 12 bases between the two germline ends. Germline V lookup: CDR1 LGHNA, CDR2 YSLEER.

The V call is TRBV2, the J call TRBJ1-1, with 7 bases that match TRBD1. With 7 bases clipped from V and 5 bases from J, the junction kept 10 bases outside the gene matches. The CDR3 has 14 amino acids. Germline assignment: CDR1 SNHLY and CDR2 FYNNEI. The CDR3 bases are TGTGCCAGCAAACCCGGGACAGTAGGTACTGAAGCTTTCTTT. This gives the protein CASKPGTVGTEAFF. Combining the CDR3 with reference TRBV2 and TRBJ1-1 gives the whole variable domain EPEVTQTPSHQVTQMGQEVILRCVPISNHLYFYWYRQILGQKVEFLVSFYNNEISEKSEIFDDQFSVERPDGSNFTLKIRSTKLEDSAMYFCASKPGTVGTEAFFGQGTRLTVV.

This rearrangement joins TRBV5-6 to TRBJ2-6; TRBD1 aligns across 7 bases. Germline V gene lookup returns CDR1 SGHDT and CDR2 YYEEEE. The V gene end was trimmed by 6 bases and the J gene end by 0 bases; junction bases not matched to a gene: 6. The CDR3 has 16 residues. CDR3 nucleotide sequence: TGTGCCAGCACCCCTGGGACAGACTCTGGGGCCAACGTCCTGACTTTC. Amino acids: CASTPGTDSGANVLTF.

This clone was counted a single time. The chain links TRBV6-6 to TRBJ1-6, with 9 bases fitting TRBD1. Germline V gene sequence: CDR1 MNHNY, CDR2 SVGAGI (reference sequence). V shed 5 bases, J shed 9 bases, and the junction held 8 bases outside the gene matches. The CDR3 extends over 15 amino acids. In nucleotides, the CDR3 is TGTGCCAGCAGTGGATCGACAGGGGGATCTTCACCCCTCCACTTT. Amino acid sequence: CASSGSTGGSSPLHF.

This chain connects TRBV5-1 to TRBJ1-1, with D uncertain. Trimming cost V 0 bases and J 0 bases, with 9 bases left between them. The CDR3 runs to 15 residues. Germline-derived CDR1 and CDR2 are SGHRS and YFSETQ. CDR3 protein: CASSLDSRMNTEAFF. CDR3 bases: TGCGCCAGCAGCTTGGACAGTCGGATGAACACTGAAGCTTTCTTT.

The CDR3 spells CASANDNEQFF. DNA for the CDR3: TGCGCCAGCGCGAATGACAATGAGCAGTTCTTC. This chain joins TRBV4-1 and TRBJ2-1, with no clear D. The V end was cut by 8 bases, the J end by 5 bases, with 7 bases between. This CDR3 is built from 11 residues. From germline, CDR1 is MGHRA and CDR2 YSYEKL.

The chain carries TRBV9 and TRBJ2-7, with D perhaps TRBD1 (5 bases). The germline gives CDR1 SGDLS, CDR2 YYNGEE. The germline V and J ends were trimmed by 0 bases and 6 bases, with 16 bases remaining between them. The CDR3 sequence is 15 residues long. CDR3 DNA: TGTGCCAGCAGCGTAGGAAGGGTAACAGGTGGCGAGCAGTACTTC. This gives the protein CASSVGRVTGGEQYF.

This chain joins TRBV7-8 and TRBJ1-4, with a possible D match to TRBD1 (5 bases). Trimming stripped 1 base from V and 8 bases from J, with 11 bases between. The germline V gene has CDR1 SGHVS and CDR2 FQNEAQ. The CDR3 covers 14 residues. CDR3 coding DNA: TGTGCCAGCAGCTTAGGCGGGGGAGCGGAAAAACTGTTTTTT. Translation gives CASSLGGGAEKLFF.

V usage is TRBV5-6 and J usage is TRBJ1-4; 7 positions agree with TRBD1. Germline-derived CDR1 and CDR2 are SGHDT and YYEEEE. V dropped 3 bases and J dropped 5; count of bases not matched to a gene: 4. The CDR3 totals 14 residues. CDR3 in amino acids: CASSSGQRNEKLFF. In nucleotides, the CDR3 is TGTGCCAGCAGCTCGGGACAGAGGAATGAAAAACTGTTTTTT.

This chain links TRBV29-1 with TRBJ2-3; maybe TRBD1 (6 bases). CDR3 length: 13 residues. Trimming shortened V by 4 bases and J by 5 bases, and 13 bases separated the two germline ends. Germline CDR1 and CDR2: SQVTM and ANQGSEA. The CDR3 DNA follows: TGCAGCGTTGCTACCGGACAGCGAGATACGCAGTATTTT. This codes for CSVATGQRDTQYF.

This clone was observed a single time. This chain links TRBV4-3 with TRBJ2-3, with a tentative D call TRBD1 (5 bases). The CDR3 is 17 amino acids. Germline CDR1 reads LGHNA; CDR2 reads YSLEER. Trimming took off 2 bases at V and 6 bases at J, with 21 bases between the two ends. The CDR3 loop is CASSQMHAGQTRDTQYF. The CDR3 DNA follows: TGCGCCAGCAGCCAAATGCACGCAGGGCAAACGAGGGATACGCAGTATTTT.

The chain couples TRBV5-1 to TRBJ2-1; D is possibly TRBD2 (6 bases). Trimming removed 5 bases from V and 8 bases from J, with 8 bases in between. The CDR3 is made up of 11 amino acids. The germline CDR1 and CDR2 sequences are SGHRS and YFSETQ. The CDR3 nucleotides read TGCGCCAGCAGTGGGGAGGATGAGCAGTTCTTC. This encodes CASSGEDEQFF.

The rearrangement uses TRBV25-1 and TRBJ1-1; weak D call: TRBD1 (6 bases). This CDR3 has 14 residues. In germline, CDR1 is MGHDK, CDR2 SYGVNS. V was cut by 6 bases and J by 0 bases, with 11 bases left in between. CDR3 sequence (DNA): TGTGCCAGCAGCGTTACAGGGATGAACACTGAAGCTTTCTTT. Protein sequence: CASSVTGMNTEAFF.

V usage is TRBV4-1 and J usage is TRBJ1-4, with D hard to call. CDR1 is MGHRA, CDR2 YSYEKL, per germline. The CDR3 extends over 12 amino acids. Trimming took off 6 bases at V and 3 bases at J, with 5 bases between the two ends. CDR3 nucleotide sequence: TGCGCCAGCAGGGGCTCTAATGAAAAACTGTTTTTT. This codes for CASRGSNEKLFF.

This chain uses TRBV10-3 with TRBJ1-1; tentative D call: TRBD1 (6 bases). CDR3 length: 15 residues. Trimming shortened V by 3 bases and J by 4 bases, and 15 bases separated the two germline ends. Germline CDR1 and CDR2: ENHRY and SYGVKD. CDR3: CAISEVGGSSTEAFF. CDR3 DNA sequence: TGTGCCATCAGTGAAGTAGGGGGATCGAGCACTGAAGCTTTCTTT.

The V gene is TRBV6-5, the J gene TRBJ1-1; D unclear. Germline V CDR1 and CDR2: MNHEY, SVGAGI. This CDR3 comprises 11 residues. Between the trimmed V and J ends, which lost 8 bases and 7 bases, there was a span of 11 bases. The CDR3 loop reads CASDQTGEAFF. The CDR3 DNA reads TGTGCCAGCGACCAGACGGGTGAAGCTTTCTTT.

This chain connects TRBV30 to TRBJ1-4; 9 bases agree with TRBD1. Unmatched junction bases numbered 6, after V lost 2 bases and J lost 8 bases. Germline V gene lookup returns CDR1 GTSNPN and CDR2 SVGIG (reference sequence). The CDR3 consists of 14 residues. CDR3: CAWSKDRGGEKLFF. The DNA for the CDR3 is TGTGCCTGGAGTAAGGACAGGGGAGGAGAAAAACTGTTTTTT. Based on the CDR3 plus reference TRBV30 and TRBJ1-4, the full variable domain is SQTIHQWPATLVQPVGSPLSLECTVEGTSNPNLYWYRQAAGRGLQLLFYSVGIGQISSEVPQNLSASRPQDRQFILSSKKLLLSDSGFYLCAWSKDRGGEKLFFGSGTQLSVL.

CDR3 DNA sequence: TGTGCCAGCAGCCCCAGGTCCAGGGGGAACACCGGGGAGCTGTTTTTT. It translates to CASSPRSRGNTGELFF. The chain recombines TRBV7-2 with TRBJ2-2, with D perhaps matching TRBD1 (6 bases). The CDR3 is 16 amino acids. Trimming took 5 bases from V and 1 from J, leaving 14 bases between them. Looked up from germline, CDR1 is SGHTA and CDR2 is FQGNSA.

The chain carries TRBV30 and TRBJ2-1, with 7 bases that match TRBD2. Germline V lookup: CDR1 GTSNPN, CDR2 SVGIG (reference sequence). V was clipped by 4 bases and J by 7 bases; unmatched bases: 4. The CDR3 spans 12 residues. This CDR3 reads CAWIWGGNEQFF. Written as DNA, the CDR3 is TGTGCCTGGATATGGGGGGGGAATGAGCAGTTCTTC.

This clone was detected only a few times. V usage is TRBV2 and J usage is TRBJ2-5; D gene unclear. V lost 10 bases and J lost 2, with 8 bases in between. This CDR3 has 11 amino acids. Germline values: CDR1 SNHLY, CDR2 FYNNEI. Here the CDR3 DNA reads TGTGCCACCACAGTGCAAGAGACCCAGTACTTC. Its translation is CATTVQETQYF.

DNA of the CDR3: TGCGCCAGCAGTGCGGGGCTACAGAACACCGGGGAGCTGTTTTTT. Translated: CASSAGLQNTGELFF. V gene TRBV5-1 combines with J gene TRBJ2-2, with a tentative D call TRBD2 (6 bases). The CDR3 covers 15 residues. The V end was cut by 5 bases, the J end by 1 base, with 12 bases between. The germline CDR1 and CDR2 sequences are SGHRS and YFSETQ.

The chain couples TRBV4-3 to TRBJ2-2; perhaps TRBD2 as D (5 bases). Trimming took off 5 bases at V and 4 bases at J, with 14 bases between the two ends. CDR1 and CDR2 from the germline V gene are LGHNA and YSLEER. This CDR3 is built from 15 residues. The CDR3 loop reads CASSGSGVGTGELFF. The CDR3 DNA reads TGCGCCAGCAGCGGATCCGGGGTCGGCACCGGGGAGCTGTTTTTT.

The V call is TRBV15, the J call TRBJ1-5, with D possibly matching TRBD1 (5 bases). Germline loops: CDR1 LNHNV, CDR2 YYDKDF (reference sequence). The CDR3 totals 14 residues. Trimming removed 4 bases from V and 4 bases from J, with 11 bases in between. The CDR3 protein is CATSTRQSNQPQHF. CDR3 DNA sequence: TGTGCCACCAGCACCAGACAGTCAAATCAGCCCCAGCATTTT.

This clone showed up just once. CDR3 in amino acids: CASSEGQGQGYTF. In DNA form, the CDR3 reads TGTGCCAGCAGTGAGGGACAGGGGCAGGGCTACACCTTC. This chain joins TRBV6-1 and TRBJ1-2; 10 bases line up with TRBD1. The V and J ends lost 3 bases and 8 bases, in that order; junction bases with no gene match: 3. The CDR3 is 13 amino acids. Germline assignment: CDR1 MNHNS and CDR2 SASEGT.

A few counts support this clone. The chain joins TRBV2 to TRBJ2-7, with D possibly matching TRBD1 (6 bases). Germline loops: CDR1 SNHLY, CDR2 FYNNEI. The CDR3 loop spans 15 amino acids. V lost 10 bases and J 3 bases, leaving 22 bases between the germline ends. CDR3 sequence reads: CATLLFSQGIYEQYF. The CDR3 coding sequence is TGTGCCACCCTCCTATTCAGTCAGGGGATCTACGAGCAGTACTTC.